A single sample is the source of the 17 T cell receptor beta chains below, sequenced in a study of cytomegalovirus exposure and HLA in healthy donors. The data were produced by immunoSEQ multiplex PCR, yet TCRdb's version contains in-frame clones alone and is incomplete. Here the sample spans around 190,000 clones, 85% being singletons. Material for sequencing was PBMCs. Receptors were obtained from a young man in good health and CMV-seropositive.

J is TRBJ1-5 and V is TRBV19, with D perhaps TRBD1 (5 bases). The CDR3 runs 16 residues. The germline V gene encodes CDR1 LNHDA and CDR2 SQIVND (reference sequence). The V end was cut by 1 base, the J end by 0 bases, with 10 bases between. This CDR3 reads CASSIGQPHSNQPQHF. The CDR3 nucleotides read TGTGCCAGTAGTATAGGACAGCCCCATAGCAATCAGCCCCAGCATTTT.

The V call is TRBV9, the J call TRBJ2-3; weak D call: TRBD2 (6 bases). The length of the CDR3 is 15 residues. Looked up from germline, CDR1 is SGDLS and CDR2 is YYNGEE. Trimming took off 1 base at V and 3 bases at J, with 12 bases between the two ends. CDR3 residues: CASSVTHGGTDTQYF. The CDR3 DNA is TGTGCCAGCAGCGTAACTCACGGGGGTACAGATACGCAGTATTTT.

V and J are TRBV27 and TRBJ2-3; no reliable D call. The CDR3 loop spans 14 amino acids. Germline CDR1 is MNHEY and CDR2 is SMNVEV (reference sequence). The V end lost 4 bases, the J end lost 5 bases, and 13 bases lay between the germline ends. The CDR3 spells CASSSRLARDTQYF. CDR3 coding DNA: TGTGCCAGCAGTTCCAGACTCGCACGAGATACGCAGTATTTT.

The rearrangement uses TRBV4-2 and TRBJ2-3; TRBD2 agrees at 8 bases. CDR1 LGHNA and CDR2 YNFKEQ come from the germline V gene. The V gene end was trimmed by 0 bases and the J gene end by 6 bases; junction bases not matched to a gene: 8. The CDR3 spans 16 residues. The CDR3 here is CASSQDNGGAGDTQYF. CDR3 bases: TGTGCCAGCAGCCAAGATAACGGGGGGGCAGGCGATACGCAGTATTTT.

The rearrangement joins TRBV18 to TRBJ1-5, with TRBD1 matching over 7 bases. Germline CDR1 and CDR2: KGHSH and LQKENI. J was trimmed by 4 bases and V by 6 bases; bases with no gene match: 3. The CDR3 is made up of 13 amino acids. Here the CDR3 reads CASSPGQNQPQHF. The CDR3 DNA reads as TGTGCCAGCTCCCCGGGACAGAATCAGCCCCAGCATTTT.

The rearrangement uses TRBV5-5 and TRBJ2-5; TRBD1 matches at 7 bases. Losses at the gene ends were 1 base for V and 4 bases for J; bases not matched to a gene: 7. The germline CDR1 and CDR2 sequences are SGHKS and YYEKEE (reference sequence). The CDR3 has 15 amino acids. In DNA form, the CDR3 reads TGTGCCAGCAGCTTGCGGCAGGGGGTAGCAGAGACCCAGTACTTC. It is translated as CASSLRQGVAETQYF.

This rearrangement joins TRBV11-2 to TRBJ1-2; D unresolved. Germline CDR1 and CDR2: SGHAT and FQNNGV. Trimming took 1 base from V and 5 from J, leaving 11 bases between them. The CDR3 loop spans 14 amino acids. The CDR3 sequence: CASSLGGTVYGYTF. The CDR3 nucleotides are TGTGCCAGCAGCTTAGGCGGAACCGTTTATGGCTACACCTTC. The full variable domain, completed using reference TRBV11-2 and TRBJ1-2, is EAGVAQSPRYKIIEKRQSVAFWCNPISGHATLYWYQQILGQGPKLLIQFQNNGVVDDSQLPKDRFSAERLKGVDSTLKIQPAKLEDSAVYLCASSLGGTVYGYTFGSGTRLTVV.

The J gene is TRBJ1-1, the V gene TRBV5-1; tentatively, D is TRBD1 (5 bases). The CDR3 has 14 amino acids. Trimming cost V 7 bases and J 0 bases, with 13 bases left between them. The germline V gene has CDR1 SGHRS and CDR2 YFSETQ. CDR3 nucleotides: TGCGCCAGCGCCGGAGGGGAAATGAACACTGAAGCTTTCTTT. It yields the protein CASAGGEMNTEAFF. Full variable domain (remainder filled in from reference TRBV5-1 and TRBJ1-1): KAGVTQTPRYLIKTRGQQVTLSCSPISGHRSVSWYQQTPGQGLQFLFEYFSETQRNKGNFPGRFSGRQFSNSRSEMNVSTLELGDSALYLCASAGGEMNTEAFFGQGTRLTVV.

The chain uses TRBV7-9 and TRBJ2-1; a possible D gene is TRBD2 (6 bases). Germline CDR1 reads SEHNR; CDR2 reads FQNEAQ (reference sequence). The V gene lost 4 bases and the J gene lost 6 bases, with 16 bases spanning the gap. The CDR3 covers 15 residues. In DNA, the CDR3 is TGTGCCAGCAGCTCCCGTACGGGGGTCTTCAATGAGCAGTTCTTC. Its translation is CASSSRTGVFNEQFF.

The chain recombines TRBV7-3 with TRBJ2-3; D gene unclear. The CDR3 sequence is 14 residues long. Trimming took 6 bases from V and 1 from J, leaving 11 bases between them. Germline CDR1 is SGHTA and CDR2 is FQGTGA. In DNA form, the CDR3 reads TGTGCCAGCAGTCCCTCCGGAGGCACAGATACGCAGTATTTT. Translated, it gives CASSPSGGTDTQYF.

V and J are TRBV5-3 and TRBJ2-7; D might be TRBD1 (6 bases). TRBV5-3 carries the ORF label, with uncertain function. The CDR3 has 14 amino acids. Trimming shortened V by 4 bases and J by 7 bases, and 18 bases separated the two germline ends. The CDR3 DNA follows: TGTGCCAGAAGCCCTGGACAGATAGTATCGGAGCAGTACTTC. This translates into CARSPGQIVSEQYF.

The CDR3 region is CASRSGTVINEQFF. The CDR3 region has the DNA TGTGCCAGCAGGTCCGGGACAGTAATAAATGAGCAGTTCTTC. The chain employs TRBV6-1 and TRBJ2-1; 7 bases match TRBD1. The V gene end was trimmed by 6 bases and the J gene end by 7 bases; junction bases not matched to a gene: 9. The CDR3 extends over 14 amino acids. From germline, CDR1 is MNHNS and CDR2 SASEGT.

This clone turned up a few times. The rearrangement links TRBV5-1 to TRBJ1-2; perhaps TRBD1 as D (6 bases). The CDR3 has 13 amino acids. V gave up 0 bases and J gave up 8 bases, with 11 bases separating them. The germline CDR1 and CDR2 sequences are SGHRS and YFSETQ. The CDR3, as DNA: TGCGCCAGCAGCTTGGAGCGGGGGCGCGGCTACACCTTC. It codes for CASSLERGRGYTF.

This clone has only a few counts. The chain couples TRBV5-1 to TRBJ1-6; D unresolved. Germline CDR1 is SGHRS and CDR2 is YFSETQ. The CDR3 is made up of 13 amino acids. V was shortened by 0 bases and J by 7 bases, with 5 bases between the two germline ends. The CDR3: CASSLAGNSPLHF. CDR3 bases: TGCGCCAGCAGCTTGGCGGGGAATTCACCCCTCCACTTT. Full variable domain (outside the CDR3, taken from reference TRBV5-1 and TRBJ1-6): KAGVTQTPRYLIKTRGQQVTLSCSPISGHRSVSWYQQTPGQGLQFLFEYFSETQRNKGNFPGRFSGRQFSNSRSEMNVSTLELGDSALYLCASSLAGNSPLHFGNGTRLTVT.

The CDR3 DNA reads TGTGCCAGCTCACTAGCGGGGCACACAGATACGCAGTATTTT. Translated, it gives CASSLAGHTDTQYF. The chain carries TRBV18 and TRBJ2-3, with 8 bases identical to TRBD2. CDR1 is KGHSH and CDR2 is LQKENI in the germline V gene. The CDR3 covers 14 residues. The trim removed 4 bases at V and 2 bases at J, leaving 2 bases unmatched.

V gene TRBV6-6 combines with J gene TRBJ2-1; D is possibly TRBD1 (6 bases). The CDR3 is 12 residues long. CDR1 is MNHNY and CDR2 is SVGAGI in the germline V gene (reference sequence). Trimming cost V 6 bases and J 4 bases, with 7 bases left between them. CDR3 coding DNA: TGTGCCAGCAGCCAGGGGTACAATGAGCAGTTCTTC. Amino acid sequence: CASSQGYNEQFF.

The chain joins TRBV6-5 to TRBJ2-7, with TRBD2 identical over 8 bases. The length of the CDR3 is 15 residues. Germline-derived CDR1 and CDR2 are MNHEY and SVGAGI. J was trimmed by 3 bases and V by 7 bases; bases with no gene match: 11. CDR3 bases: TGTGCCAGCAAACCGGGACTAGGATCAGGCTACGAGCAGTACTTC. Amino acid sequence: CASKPGLGSGYEQYF.